This is a list of T cell receptor beta chains from one sample in a study of T cells in Graves' hyperthyroidism and ophthalmopathy. MiXCR, run by TCRdb on the multiplex PCR reads, gives a single entry per CDR3 protein. The sample lists a few hundred thousand distinct CDR3 sequences, roughly a sixth occurring once. Sequencing used blood. These TCRs come from a woman in her 30s with Graves' ophthalmopathy. The CDR3 runs from the conserved cysteine through the conserved F or W. A D gene is named only where the DNA matches it firmly. Not every row has a clone size; where given, it reads once, few, many or a size class.

clone size,V gene,J gene,D gene,CDR3 protein,CDR3 DNA
many,TRBV2,TRBJ2-3,TRBD2,CASRPGTSGGDTQYF,TGTGCCAGCAGACCCGGGACTAGCGGTGGAGATACGCAGTATTTT
many,TRBV20-1,TRBJ2-7,NA,CSANGLGDLDYEQYF,TGCAGTGCAAACGGACTCGGGGATTTGGATTACGAGCAGTACTTC
NA,TRBV4-1,TRBJ2-5,NA,CASSHLSGKTQYF,TGCGCCAGCAGCCACCTATCCGGGAAGACCCAGTACTTC
NA,TRBV9,TRBJ2-1,NA,CASSVGLVSEQFF,TGTGCCAGCAGCGTAGGCCTAGTCAGTGAGCAGTTCTTC
NA,TRBV4-3,TRBJ1-2,NA,CASSHTTGPTSGYTF,TGCGCCAGCAGCCATACCACGGGCCCTACCTCTGGCTACACCTTC
many,TRBV6-4,TRBJ2-6,NA,CASSPEGNSGANVLTF,TGTGCCAGCAGTCCAGAGGGAAACTCTGGGGCCAACGTCCTGACTTTC
many,TRBV28,TRBJ1-3,NA,CASTRRPTRVSGNTIYF,TGTGCCAGCACCCGTCGCCCGACCAGAGTCTCTGGAAACACCATATATTTT
few,TRBV7-2,TRBJ2-7,TRBD1,CASSIGTGGSYEQYF,TGTGCCAGCAGCATCGGGACAGGGGGATCCTACGAGCAGTACTTC
many,TRBV30,TRBJ2-5,NA,CAQKVRETQYF,TGTGCCCAGAAAGTGAGGGAGACCCAGTACTTC
NA,TRBV11-2,TRBJ1-2,NA,CASGLGLHGYTF,TGTGCCAGCGGCTTGGGGTTACATGGCTACACCTTC
NA,TRBV15,TRBJ2-1,NA,CATSDIGAAYNEQFF,TGTGCCACCAGTGACATTGGGGCGGCCTACAATGAGCAGTTCTTC
few,TRBV20-1,TRBJ2-7,TRBD2,CSAPHPPSGVGEQYF,TGCAGTGCTCCCCATCCGCCTAGCGGAGTCGGGGAGCAGTACTTC
many,TRBV5-5,TRBJ1-2,TRBD1,CASNLGTDHYGYTF,TGTGCCAGCAACCTCGGGACAGACCACTATGGCTACACCTTC
many,TRBV12-3/TRBV12-4,TRBJ1-3,NA,CASSVDDGNTIYF,TGTGCCAGCAGTGTCGACGACGGAAACACCATATATTTT
NA,TRBV7-6,TRBJ2-1,TRBD2,CASSLGHGLGAHPSYNEQFF,TGTGCCAGCAGCTTAGGGCACGGACTAGGGGCCCACCCATCCTACAATGAGCAGTTCTTC
many,TRBV12-3/TRBV12-4,TRBJ2-5,NA,CASSLEPGSGNRVQETQYF,TGTGCCAGCAGTTTAGAGCCCGGGAGTGGGAATCGGGTACAAGAGACCCAGTACTTC
many,TRBV20-1,TRBJ2-1,TRBD2,CSASGTSGRRAYEQFF,TGCAGTGCTAGCGGCACTAGCGGACGCAGGGCCTATGAGCAGTTCTTC
many,TRBV20-1,TRBJ1-2,NA,CSARGRGGYTF,TGCAGTGCCCGGGGAAGGGGTGGCTACACCTTC
NA,TRBV4-1,TRBJ1-6,NA,CASSRTETPLSLHF,TGCGCCAGCAGCCGAACAGAAACTCCCTTGTCCCTCCACTTT
NA,TRBV28,TRBJ1-4,NA,CASSLGGAVGNEKLFF,TGTGCCAGCAGTTTGGGGGGGGCAGTGGGCAATGAAAAACTGTTTTTT
NA,TRBV12-3/TRBV12-4,TRBJ2-2,TRBD2,CASSKREGHGELFF,TGTGCCAGCAGCAAGCGGGAGGGCCACGGGGAGCTGTTTTTT
many,TRBV2,TRBJ2-7,NA,CASSPTEIVYEQYF,TGTGCCAGCAGTCCCACAGAGATCGTCTACGAGCAGTACTTC
many,TRBV19,TRBJ2-1,TRBD1,CASHRGQGNEQFF,TGTGCCAGTCACAGGGGGCAAGGCAATGAGCAGTTCTTC
NA,TRBV6-1,TRBJ2-5,NA,CASSPLVIETQYF,TGTGCCAGCAGTCCGTTGGTTATCGAGACCCAGTACTTC
many,TRBV13,TRBJ2-5,TRBD2,CASSSTDSGVETQYF,TGTGCCAGCAGCTCTACGGATAGCGGGGTAGAGACCCAGTACTTC
NA,TRBV11-3,TRBJ2-3,TRBD2,CASSRGTSGTADTQYF,TGTGCCAGCAGCCGCGGGACTAGCGGGACGGCAGATACGCAGTATTTT
NA,TRBV19,TRBJ2-2,NA,CASNKGGGSNTGELFF,TGTGCCAGTAACAAAGGGGGGGGGTCGAACACCGGGGAGCTGTTTTTT
many,TRBV11-2,TRBJ2-7,TRBD2,CASSLDLGLAASYEQYF,TGTGCCAGCAGCTTAGATTTGGGACTAGCGGCTTCCTACGAGCAGTACTTC
many,TRBV6-1,TRBJ1-5,NA,CASSEFGREGNQPQHF,TGTGCCAGCAGTGAATTCGGCAGGGAAGGCAATCAGCCCCAGCATTTT
many,TRBV12-3/TRBV12-4,TRBJ1-6,NA,CASSYWGRFSPLHF,TGTGCCAGCAGTTATTGGGGGCGTTTTTCACCCCTCCACTTT
NA,TRBV7-2,TRBJ1-1,NA,CASSLVTGETEAFF,TGTGCCAGCAGCTTAGTAACAGGTGAAACTGAAGCTTTCTTT
few,TRBV4-1,TRBJ2-3,TRBD2,CASSQDPDPPGGVKQYF,TGCGCCAGCAGCCAAGATCCGGATCCCCCGGGGGGAGTGAAGCAGTATTTT
NA,TRBV12-3/TRBV12-4,TRBJ1-5,TRBD1,CASTSGTVNQPQHF,TGTGCCAGCACCTCCGGGACAGTAAATCAGCCCCAGCATTTT
many,TRBV7-2,TRBJ1-1,TRBD1,CASSLGSTTGSTEAFF,TGTGCCAGCAGCTTAGGTAGTACGACAGGGAGCACTGAAGCTTTCTTT
NA,TRBV20-1,TRBJ1-3,NA,CSARENRGDGNTIYF,TGCAGTGCTAGAGAGAATCGGGGTGACGGAAACACCATATATTTT
many,TRBV9,TRBJ2-5,NA,CASSVMPGARETQYF,TGTGCCAGCAGCGTAATGCCGGGGGCCCGGGAGACCCAGTACTTC
many,TRBV6-2/TRBV6-3,TRBJ2-1,TRBD2,CASSYPGTSRGVYNEQFF,TGTGCCAGCAGTTACCCTGGGACTAGCCGGGGGGTATACAATGAGCAGTTCTTC
many,TRBV7-9,TRBJ2-5,NA,CASSRHGETQYF,TGTGCCAGCAGTAGGCACGGTGAGACCCAGTACTTC
many,TRBV30,TRBJ1-3,NA,CAFTKGVSGNTIYF,TGTGCCTTTACGAAGGGAGTCTCTGGAAACACCATATATTTT
many,TRBV28,TRBJ1-5,NA,CASLYGGNSNQPQHF,TGTGCCAGCCTATACGGGGGGAATAGCAATCAGCCCCAGCATTTT